This is a list of T cell receptor beta chains from one sample in a study of blood T cell repertoires in COVID-19. Sequencing used immunoSEQ multiplex PCR; TCRdb keeps in-frame clones, though not all of them. The sample shows 200,000 to 250,000 clones, approximately 85% of them seen only once. The sample taken for sequencing was peripheral blood. These TCRs come from a woman aged 70-85 years with COVID-19, enrolled during active disease. The CDR3 runs from the conserved cysteine through the conserved F or W. A D gene is named only where the DNA matches it firmly. Where a row states a size, it is once, few, many or the class of an expanded clone; other rows omit it.

V gene: TRBV12-3/TRBV12-4; clone size: once; D gene: NA; J gene: TRBJ1-2; CDR3 protein: CASSLTGNYGYTF; CDR3 DNA: TGTGCCAGCAGTCTAACAGGGAACTATGGCTACACCTTC
V gene: TRBV19; clone size: NA; D gene: NA; J gene: TRBJ1-1; CDR3 protein: CASKRTHNTEAFF; CDR3 DNA: TGTGCCAGTAAAAGGACACATAACACTGAAGCTTTCTTT
V gene: TRBV2; clone size: NA; D gene: NA; J gene: TRBJ2-2; CDR3 protein: CASSELAGADTGELFF; CDR3 DNA: TGTGCCAGCAGTGAATTGGCGGGGGCCGACACCGGGGAGCTGTTTTTT
V gene: TRBV5-1; clone size: NA; D gene: TRBD1; J gene: TRBJ2-3; CDR3 protein: CASRGDRGDTQYF; CDR3 DNA: TGCGCCAGCAGGGGGGACAGGGGCGATACGCAGTATTTT
V gene: TRBV11-3; clone size: NA; D gene: TRBD2; J gene: TRBJ2-1; CDR3 protein: CASSLGSGTSGISSYNEQFF; CDR3 DNA: TGTGCCAGCAGCTTAGGTTCCGGGACTAGCGGGATCAGCTCCTACAATGAGCAGTTCTTC
V gene: TRBV21-1; clone size: NA; D gene: NA; J gene: TRBJ1-3; CDR3 protein: CASPTGAGNTIYF; CDR3 DNA: TGTGCCAGCCCCACAGGGGCGGGAAACACCATATATTTT
V gene: TRBV7-8; clone size: few; D gene: NA; J gene: TRBJ2-1; CDR3 protein: CASSFSGSSYNEQFF; CDR3 DNA: TGTGCCAGCAGCTTTAGCGGTAGCTCCTACAATGAGCAGTTCTTC
V gene: TRBV10-3; clone size: NA; D gene: NA; J gene: TRBJ1-2; CDR3 protein: CAISESAEDLYGYTF; CDR3 DNA: TGTGCCATCAGTGAGTCTGCAGAGGATCTATATGGCTACACCTTC
V gene: TRBV20-1; clone size: NA; D gene: NA; J gene: TRBJ1-2; CDR3 protein: CSAEGNYGYTF; CDR3 DNA: TGCAGTGCGGAGGGTAACTATGGCTACACCTTC
V gene: TRBV2; clone size: NA; D gene: TRBD1; J gene: TRBJ1-6; CDR3 protein: CASRLTQGGSPLHF; CDR3 DNA: TGTGCCAGCCGGCTGACCCAGGGGGGTTCACCCCTCCACTTT
V gene: TRBV3-1/TRBV3-2; clone size: NA; D gene: TRBD2; J gene: TRBJ2-3; CDR3 protein: CASSQDRASGLDTQYF; CDR3 DNA: TGTGCCAGCAGCCAAGATCGGGCTAGCGGGTTAGATACGCAGTATTTT
V gene: TRBV10-3; clone size: once; D gene: TRBD2; J gene: TRBJ2-7; CDR3 protein: CAISDMSSGIYEQYF; CDR3 DNA: TGTGCCATCAGTGATATGTCTAGCGGGATCTACGAGCAGTACTTC
V gene: TRBV21-1; clone size: once; D gene: NA; J gene: TRBJ1-3; CDR3 protein: CASSKAPSVGNTIYF; CDR3 DNA: TGTGCCAGCAGCAAAGCCCCTTCAGTTGGAAACACCATATATTTT
V gene: TRBV27; clone size: NA; D gene: NA; J gene: TRBJ1-2; CDR3 protein: CASSLSGRDGYTF; CDR3 DNA: TGTGCCAGCAGTTTATCGGGGAGGGATGGCTACACCTTC
V gene: TRBV24-1; clone size: NA; D gene: TRBD1; J gene: TRBJ1-4; CDR3 protein: CATSEKHGDRAEKLFF; CDR3 DNA: TGTGCCACCAGTGAGAAACATGGGGACAGGGCTGAAAAACTGTTTTTT
V gene: TRBV5-1; clone size: NA; D gene: TRBD2; J gene: TRBJ2-7; CDR3 protein: CASSRGSNGLAGSEQYF; CDR3 DNA: TGCGCCAGCAGCAGGGGGAGCAATGGACTAGCGGGAAGCGAGCAGTACTTC
V gene: TRBV9; clone size: NA; D gene: NA; J gene: TRBJ1-2; CDR3 protein: CASSEEPLLGYTF; CDR3 DNA: TGTGCCAGCAGCGAAGAGCCCCTTTTGGGCTACACCTTC
V gene: TRBV7-2; clone size: NA; D gene: TRBD1; J gene: TRBJ1-2; CDR3 protein: CASSMADRGVDGYTF; CDR3 DNA: TGTGCCAGCAGCATGGCAGACAGGGGAGTGGATGGCTACACCTTC
V gene: TRBV24-1; clone size: NA; D gene: TRBD1; J gene: TRBJ1-5; CDR3 protein: CATSGRNGQGALKSNQPQHF; CDR3 DNA: TGTGCCACCAGTGGTCGTAATGGACAGGGGGCCTTGAAAAGCAATCAGCCCCAGCATTTT
V gene: TRBV15; clone size: NA; D gene: NA; J gene: TRBJ1-2; CDR3 protein: CATSRDSDSPYGYTF; CDR3 DNA: TGTGCCACCAGCAGAGATAGTGACAGCCCGTATGGCTACACCTTC
V gene: TRBV5-1; clone size: NA; D gene: TRBD2; J gene: TRBJ2-2; CDR3 protein: CASSLAAGGRIGELFF; CDR3 DNA: TGCGCCAGCAGCTTAGCAGCGGGGGGGCGGATCGGGGAGCTGTTTTTT
V gene: TRBV6-5; clone size: NA; D gene: TRBD2; J gene: TRBJ2-3; CDR3 protein: CASSRSGIGTQYF; CDR3 DNA: TGTGCCAGCAGCCGCAGCGGGATCGGTACGCAGTATTTT
V gene: TRBV15; clone size: NA; D gene: TRBD2; J gene: TRBJ2-1; CDR3 protein: CATSSGTSGRGSPVFF; CDR3 DNA: TGTGCCACCAGCAGCGGGACTAGCGGGAGGGGGAGTCCAGTGTTCTTC
V gene: TRBV9; clone size: NA; D gene: NA; J gene: TRBJ1-1; CDR3 protein: CASSEGTVTRTEAFF; CDR3 DNA: TGTGCCAGCAGCGAGGGGACTGTGACGCGGACTGAAGCTTTCTTT
V gene: TRBV21-1; clone size: NA; D gene: NA; J gene: TRBJ1-6; CDR3 protein: CASSKEYRGSPLHF; CDR3 DNA: TGTGCCAGCAGCAAGGAATACAGGGGTTCACCCCTCCACTTT
V gene: TRBV28; clone size: few; D gene: TRBD1; J gene: TRBJ1-5; CDR3 protein: CASRTGGASQPQHF; CDR3 DNA: TGTGCCAGTAGGACAGGCGGGGCGAGTCAGCCCCAGCATTTT
V gene: TRBV19; clone size: NA; D gene: NA; J gene: TRBJ2-3; CDR3 protein: CASSIRVGGTPTDTQYF; CDR3 DNA: TGTGCCAGTAGTATAAGGGTAGGCGGGACTCCCACAGATACGCAGTATTTT
V gene: TRBV11-2; clone size: once; D gene: TRBD1; J gene: TRBJ2-2; CDR3 protein: CASSLRRGGQGSGGELFF; CDR3 DNA: TGTGCCAGCAGCCTTAGAAGAGGGGGACAGGGGTCTGGCGGGGAGCTGTTTTTT
V gene: TRBV24-1; clone size: once; D gene: TRBD2; J gene: TRBJ2-2; CDR3 protein: CATERRGGETGELFF; CDR3 DNA: TGTGCCACCGAAAGGCGGGGGGGCGAAACCGGGGAGCTGTTTTTT
V gene: TRBV3-1/TRBV3-2; clone size: NA; D gene: NA; J gene: TRBJ1-6; CDR3 protein: CASSQGVATNSPLHF; CDR3 DNA: TGTGCCAGCAGCCAAGGGGTAGCCACTAATTCACCCCTCCACTTT
V gene: TRBV30; clone size: NA; D gene: NA; J gene: TRBJ1-1; CDR3 protein: CAWRHVNTEAFF; CDR3 DNA: TGTGCCTGGAGACATGTGAACACTGAAGCTTTCTTT
V gene: TRBV5-1; clone size: NA; D gene: NA; J gene: TRBJ2-7; CDR3 protein: CASSLEAEGEQYF; CDR3 DNA: TGCGCCAGCAGCTTGGAGGCGGAGGGGGAGCAGTACTTC
V gene: TRBV7-9; clone size: once; D gene: NA; J gene: TRBJ1-2; CDR3 protein: CASSPREGGYGYTF; CDR3 DNA: TGTGCCAGCAGCCCCCGCGAGGGAGGCTATGGCTACACCTTC
V gene: TRBV7-2; clone size: NA; D gene: TRBD1; J gene: TRBJ2-3; CDR3 protein: CASSPGQGTDTQYF; CDR3 DNA: TGTGCCAGCAGCCCGGGACAGGGGACAGATACGCAGTATTTT
V gene: TRBV27; clone size: NA; D gene: TRBD2; J gene: TRBJ2-7; CDR3 protein: CASSHMARERSYEQYF; CDR3 DNA: TGTGCCAGCAGTCATATGGCGCGGGAGCGGTCCTACGAGCAGTACTTC
V gene: TRBV7-9; clone size: NA; D gene: NA; J gene: TRBJ2-5; CDR3 protein: CASSFSGSQETQYF; CDR3 DNA: TGTGCCAGCAGCTTCTCGGGGTCCCAAGAGACCCAGTACTTC
V gene: TRBV7-3; clone size: NA; D gene: TRBD1; J gene: TRBJ2-7; CDR3 protein: CASSPTGGPPYEQYF; CDR3 DNA: TGTGCCAGCAGCCCCACAGGGGGGCCTCCCTACGAGCAGTACTTC
V gene: TRBV7-9; clone size: NA; D gene: TRBD1; J gene: TRBJ1-1; CDR3 protein: CASSLGDRGLNTEAFF; CDR3 DNA: TGTGCCAGCAGCTTAGGCGACAGGGGGCTGAACACTGAAGCTTTCTTT
V gene: TRBV7-6; clone size: NA; D gene: TRBD1; J gene: TRBJ1-2; CDR3 protein: CASSSLPGQGARSYGYTF; CDR3 DNA: TGTGCCAGCAGCTCCCTTCCGGGACAGGGGGCTAGGAGCTATGGCTACACCTTC
V gene: TRBV7-8; clone size: NA; D gene: NA; J gene: TRBJ2-7; CDR3 protein: CASSLAPGPTYEQYF; CDR3 DNA: TGTGCCAGCAGCTTAGCCCCAGGGCCTACCTACGAGCAGTACTTC
V gene: TRBV10-3; clone size: once; D gene: NA; J gene: TRBJ1-2; CDR3 protein: CAISEGRRVQTDYGGYTF; CDR3 DNA: TGTGCCATCAGTGAGGGGAGGAGAGTGCAAACAGACTATGGTGGCTACACCTTC
V gene: TRBV27; clone size: once; D gene: NA; J gene: TRBJ2-1; CDR3 protein: CASIGGRGESNSNEQFF; CDR3 DNA: TGTGCCAGCATCGGAGGGAGGGGGGAATCCAATTCCAATGAGCAGTTCTTC
V gene: TRBV7-2; clone size: few; D gene: NA; J gene: TRBJ2-1; CDR3 protein: CASSFQVRTNNEQFF; CDR3 DNA: TGTGCCAGCAGCTTCCAAGTCCGGACAAACAATGAGCAGTTCTTC
V gene: TRBV27; clone size: NA; D gene: NA; J gene: TRBJ2-5; CDR3 protein: CASSPLSSQTQYF; CDR3 DNA: TGTGCCAGCAGTCCACTGTCGTCCCAGACCCAGTACTTC
V gene: TRBV25-1; clone size: NA; D gene: NA; J gene: TRBJ1-1; CDR3 protein: CASSLTRDTEAFF; CDR3 DNA: TGTGCCAGCAGTTTGACCCGGGACACTGAAGCTTTCTTT
V gene: TRBV5-1; clone size: NA; D gene: TRBD2; J gene: TRBJ2-1; CDR3 protein: CASRYGSGTYNEQFF; CDR3 DNA: TGCGCCAGCAGATATGGTAGCGGGACCTACAATGAGCAGTTCTTC